Below, one T cell receptor (beta chain) is given with its context. Its antigen is currently unknown. This sample is part of a study of shared clonotypes between healthy human individuals. Study-wide results and caveats: Generation probability values for non-shared clonotypes were lower than those for clonotypes shared by all four donors.

V was clipped by 6 bases and J by 6 bases, with 14 bases between them. This CDR3 is built from 13 residues. CDR1 SNHLY and CDR2 FYNNEI come from the germline V gene. The naive CD8 population came from CD45RO-negative cells selected for CCR7, without terminally differentiated effector memory CD45RA+ cells. Per sorted-subset replicate PCR, input was approximately 200 ng DNA, representing tens of thousands of T cell genomes. TCRdb keeps only in-frame clones here, not all; method: immunoSEQ multiplex PCR. Of around 620,000 clones in the sample, roughly 96% are singletons; the top ten hold approximately 0.11%.

The material sequenced was naive CD8+ T cells sorted from blood. The source of this sequence is a woman aged 25-40 years in good health. This chain links TRBV2 with TRBJ1-1; no reliable D call. The DNA of the CDR3 is TGTGCCAGCAGCGGGCAGGAGGGCCCTGAAGCTTTCTTT. Residues: CASSGQEGPEAFF.